This T cell receptor beta chain was observed in a study of cytomegalovirus exposure and HLA in healthy donors. The PCR employed 60 Vbeta primers together with 13 Jbeta primers. TCRdb keeps only in-frame clones here, not all; method: immunoSEQ multiplex PCR. Counted here are 220,000 or so clones, under 85% occurring once; the ten biggest clones make up roughly 1.5%. The germline V gene encodes CDR1 GTSNPN and CDR2 SVGIG (reference sequence). The J segment lost 0 bases and the V segment lost 2 bases, leaving 6 bases of the junction unmatched. The CDR3 loop spans 15 amino acids. This clone was counted between two and nine times.

The TCR was taken from a middle-aged man in good health and CMV-seronegative. The V call is TRBV30, the J call TRBJ1-1; 7 nucleotides match TRBD1. Sequencing was carried out using PBMCs. In DNA form, the CDR3 reads TGTGCCTGGAGTCCGTGGACAGGTATGAACACTGAAGCTTTCTTT. Its translation: CAWSPWTGMNTEAFF.